Given below is one T cell receptor (beta chain) in context. Its antigen is still unknown. This sample was included in a study of T-cell memory formation after mild COVID-19. Overall study findings and caveats: Certain responding clones were present in pre-infection memory, suggesting participation of cross-reactive memory. Clones contracting over day 15 to 85 were CD4/CD8 balanced, with later expanders leaning CD4+.

Constant-segment-primed 5'RACE gave TCR alpha and TCR beta cDNA libraries with sample barcodes and UMIs. TCRdb fed the 5' RACE reads into MiXCR, producing one record per CDR3 protein. Among 150,000 to 200,000 distinct CDR3 sequences, approximately 12% were seen once, and the ten largest hold 3% to 4%. The sequence derives from a man aged 18-30 years who had mild COVID-19 (a few samples of this study predate the infection). Cell type and time point are not known. The source material was PBMCs or a T cell subset sorted from them (not recorded which).

The CDR3, as DNA: TGTGCCAGCAGCGTGGGACTTCCAGGGGCGGATGAGCAGTTCTTC. Protein sequence: CASSVGLPGADEQFF. V usage is TRBV9 and J usage is TRBJ2-1; D may match TRBD1 or TRBD2 (6 bases each). V lost 2 bases, J lost 8 bases, and 17 bases lay in between. This CDR3 contains 15 residues. Germline CDR1 SGDLS, CDR2 YYNGEE. Supplemented by reference TRBV9 and TRBJ2-1, the full variable domain reads DSGVTQTPKHLITATGQRVTLRCSPRSGDLSVYWYQQSLDQGLQFLIQYYNGEERAKGNILERFSAQQFPDLHSELNLSSLELGDSALYFCASSVGLPGADEQFFGPGTRLTVL.